The T cell receptor (beta chain) under discussion was sequenced for a study of human T cells and chemical hapten exposure. This CDR3 is built from 14 residues. In germline, CDR1 is MNHEY, CDR2 SMNVEV (reference sequence). V lost 0 bases, J lost 5 bases, and 8 bases lay in between. One entry per CDR3 protein, called by TCRdb with MiXCR from the RACE reads. Among about 160,000 distinct CDR3 sequences listed, approximately 30% were seen once. Sample time point: patch test 3, about 24 weeks after DPC sensitization. Treatment noted: therapeutic diphenylcyclopropenone sensitization with weekly scalp DPC. This clonotype has a handful of counts.

The V gene is TRBV27, the J gene TRBJ1-5, with D uncertain. The receptor was derived from a woman under 30 with alopecia areata. Some clones in this sample may be carry-over from other donors' samples. The specimen was whole blood, collected in connection with sensitization to the hapten diphenylcyclopropenone (DPC). CDR3 coding DNA: TGTGCCAGCAGTTTATCCCGGACGGATCAGCCCCAGCATTTT. Amino acid sequence: CASSLSRTDQPQHF.